The 32 T cell receptor beta chains below all came from one sample that was sequenced in a study of T cell changes during pregnancy in multiple sclerosis. Measured with immunoSEQ multiplex PCR; TCRdb has only the in-frame clones, and not every one. Of some 41,000 clones in the sample, less than 95% were seen once. The sample was CD8+ T cells from peripheral blood mononuclear cells, taken in the first trimester of pregnancy. These receptor sequences come from a female donor with multiple sclerosis, enrolled in a pregnancy study.

This chain connects TRBV2 to TRBJ1-2, with 7 bases lining up with TRBD1. The germline V gene has CDR1 SNHLY and CDR2 FYNNEI. Trimming cost V 11 bases and J 7 bases; bases outside gene matches: 19. The CDR3 is made up of 15 amino acids. The DNA for the CDR3 is TGTGCCGATCACCTCGAGATAGACAGGGTGACTGGCTACACCTTC. Translating gives CADHLEIDRVTGYTF. The variable domain in full, completed from reference TRBV2 and TRBJ1-2, reads EPEVTQTPSHQVTQMGQEVILRCVPISNHLYFYWYRQILGQKVEFLVSFYNNEISEKSEIFDDQFSVERPDGSNFTLKIRSTKLEDSAMYFCADHLEIDRVTGYTFGSGTRLTVV.

The chain combines TRBV7-9 with TRBJ2-7; 8 nucleotides align to TRBD2. V shed 0 bases and J 5 bases; nucleotides not matched to a gene: 6. The CDR3 totals 15 residues. The germline gives CDR1 SEHNR, CDR2 FQNEAQ (reference sequence). CDR3 in amino acids: CASSLAGLVGNEQYF. The CDR3 bases are TGTGCCAGCAGCTTAGCGGGACTAGTGGGCAACGAGCAGTACTTC.

V and J are TRBV6-8 and TRBJ1-1; the D gene is possibly TRBD1 (6 bases). The CDR3 contains 14 residues. V lost 6 bases and J lost 2, with 13 bases in between. Germline V lookup: CDR1 MNHGY, CDR2 SAAAGT. In DNA form, the CDR3 reads TGTGCCAGCAGCTTTTTGACAGGCAACACTGAAGCTTTCTTT. Encoded protein: CASSFLTGNTEAFF.

This chain links TRBV7-2 with TRBJ1-5, with 7 positions matching TRBD1. V lost 1 base to trimming and J lost 7 bases; unmatched junction nucleotides: 13. CDR3 length equals 17 residues. CDR1 is SGHTA and CDR2 is FQGNSA in the germline V gene. CDR3: CASSLGARGNFRQPQHF. CDR3 DNA: TGTGCCAGCAGCTTAGGGGCCAGGGGGAACTTCAGGCAGCCCCAGCATTTT.

The chain combines TRBV20-1 with TRBJ2-5, with a weak D call TRBD1 (5 bases). This CDR3 is built from 11 residues. Germline V gene lookup returns CDR1 DFQATT and CDR2 SNEGSKA (reference sequence). Between the trimmed V and J ends, which lost 5 bases and 3 bases, there was a span of 7 bases. The CDR3 is CSALGEETQYF. CDR3 nucleotides: TGCAGTGCTCTAGGGGAAGAGACCCAGTACTTC.

This chain uses TRBV19 with TRBJ2-7, with D perhaps TRBD1 (6 bases). CDR1 LNHDA and CDR2 SQIVND come from the germline V gene (reference sequence). V shed 3 bases and J shed 5 bases, with 20 bases lying between them. The CDR3 is 16 amino acids. The chain's CDR3 is CASSIFHRDAEDEQYF. In DNA, the CDR3 is TGTGCCAGTAGTATCTTTCACAGGGATGCGGAGGACGAGCAGTACTTC.

The J gene is TRBJ2-1, the V gene TRBV29-1, with 9 bases aligning to TRBD2. V dropped 1 base and J dropped 3; count of bases not matched to a gene: 19. The germline CDR1 and CDR2 sequences are SQVTM and ANQGSEA. This CDR3 spans 20 amino acids. The CDR3 region has the DNA TGCAGCGTTGAAGTGATTGTTGGGGGCCTGGGCGGGAGGGACTACAATGAGCAGTTCTTC. Protein sequence: CSVEVIVGGLGGRDYNEQFF.

The chain has TRBV10-3 and TRBJ1-2; 8 nucleotides align to TRBD1. The germline CDR1 and CDR2 sequences are ENHRY and SYGVKD. The CDR3 totals 17 residues. V gave up 3 bases and J gave up 0 bases; unmatched junction bases: 9. In DNA, the CDR3 is TGTGCCATCAGTGACAGGACAGGGAGTGAAACTAACTATGGCTACACCTTC. Its protein is CAISDRTGSETNYGYTF.

The chain has TRBV6-5 and TRBJ2-2; 7 bases are shared with TRBD2. V lost 0 bases, J lost 3 bases, and 4 bases stayed unmatched. This CDR3 is built from 16 residues. Looked up from germline, CDR1 is MNHEY and CDR2 is SVGAGI. The CDR3 DNA is TGTGCCAGCAGTTACTCGGGGGGGGGTTACACCGGGGAGCTGTTTTTT. Translated, it gives CASSYSGGGYTGELFF.

V is TRBV6-1 and J is TRBJ2-4, with 9 bases aligning to TRBD2. Unmatched junction bases numbered 3, after V lost 4 bases and J lost 2 bases. Germline V lookup: CDR1 MNHNS, CDR2 SASEGT. The CDR3 runs to 15 residues. The CDR3 region has the DNA TGTGCCAGCAGTGGGCGGGGGGGTACCAAAAACATTCAGTACTTC. This codes for CASSGRGGTKNIQYF.

The chain links TRBV9 to TRBJ2-1; 9 bases align to TRBD2. V lost 0 bases and J lost 3; bases outside the gene matches: 10. This CDR3 comprises 18 residues. Per the germline V gene, CDR1 is SGDLS and CDR2 is YYNGEE. CDR3 bases: TGTGCCAGCAGCGTAGCTTTGTCTAGCGGGGACCTCTACAATGAGCAGTTCTTC. Translated: CASSVALSSGDLYNEQFF.

The chain links TRBV19 to TRBJ2-5; weak D call: TRBD1 (6 bases). The CDR3 spans 14 residues. Germline V gives CDR1 LNHDA, CDR2 SQIVND (reference sequence). V was clipped by 3 bases and J by 4 bases, with 12 bases between them. This CDR3 reads CASSIKGERETQYF. The CDR3 DNA follows: TGTGCCAGTAGTATTAAGGGGGAGCGAGAGACCCAGTACTTC. Full variable domain (remainder filled in from reference TRBV19 and TRBJ2-5): DGGITQSPKYLFRKEGQNVTLSCEQNLNHDAMYWYRQDPGQGLRLIYYSQIVNDFQKGDIAEGYSVSREKKESFPLTVTSAQKNPTAFYLCASSIKGERETQYFGPGTRLLVL.

The chain is built from TRBV7-9 and TRBJ2-7; no reliable D call. The V gene lost 1 base and the J gene lost 3 bases, with 10 bases spanning the gap. Germline CDR1 SEHNR, CDR2 FQNEAQ (reference sequence). The CDR3 is 14 residues long. CDR3 residues: CASSLDFLVYEQYF. DNA of the CDR3: TGTGCCAGCAGCTTAGACTTCCTAGTCTACGAGCAGTACTTC.

The chain uses TRBV7-9 and TRBJ2-5, with a weak D call TRBD2 (6 bases). V lost 5 bases, J lost 2 bases, and 21 bases lay in between. Germline V gene lookup returns CDR1 SEHNR and CDR2 FQNEAQ (reference sequence). The CDR3 consists of 17 residues. The CDR3 DNA is TGTGCCAGCAGCCGACCGAGCGGGCAACTACATCAAGAGACCCAGTACTTC. Amino acid sequence: CASSRPSGQLHQETQYF.

The chain links TRBV2 to TRBJ1-4; TRBD1 is a possible D gene (6 bases). Trimming pared 1 base from V and 3 bases from J, leaving 12 bases between. Germline loops: CDR1 SNHLY, CDR2 FYNNEI. The CDR3 is made up of 16 amino acids. The CDR3 protein is CASSEGDAGANEKLFF. CDR3 bases: TGTGCCAGCAGTGAAGGAGACGCAGGGGCTAATGAAAAACTGTTTTTT.

V gene TRBV7-6 combines with J gene TRBJ1-2; TRBD1 matches 9 bases. Germline V CDR1 and CDR2: SGHVS, FNYEAQ. Unmatched junction bases numbered 11, after V lost 5 bases and J lost 4 bases. This CDR3 comprises 16 residues. This chain's CDR3 is CASSPSPGTGSYGYTF. In DNA, the CDR3 is TGTGCCAGCAGCCCCAGTCCCGGGACAGGGAGCTATGGCTACACCTTC.

This clone was observed a few times. The gene calls are TRBV19 and TRBJ1-1; D not resolved. Germline V lookup: CDR1 LNHDA, CDR2 SQIVND (reference sequence). The length of the CDR3 is 12 residues. Trimming pared 4 bases from V and 6 bases from J, leaving 9 bases between. DNA for the CDR3: TGTGCCAGTAGTACGGGGTCCCCTGAAGCTTTCTTT. The encoded protein is CASSTGSPEAFF.

The chain links TRBV4-1 to TRBJ2-7, with a possible D match to TRBD2 (7 bases). V was clipped by 9 bases and J by 4 bases, with 13 bases between them. CDR3 length equals 12 residues. Germline V gives CDR1 MGHRA, CDR2 YSYEKL. The CDR3 DNA sequence: TGCGCCAGTGGACTAGGGGGGTACGAGCAGTACTTC. It yields the protein CASGLGGYEQYF.

J is TRBJ2-3 and V is TRBV11-3, with D perhaps given as TRBD1 or TRBD2 (5 bases each). Between the trimmed V and J ends, which lost 5 bases and 5 bases, there was a span of 17 bases. This CDR3 region has 15 residues. CDR1 SGHNT and CDR2 YENEEA come from the germline V gene. The CDR3 nucleotides are TGTGCCAGCAGCCTAGGGGTCGAGGGAATAGATACGCAGTATTTT. Residues: CASSLGVEGIDTQYF.

V and J are TRBV11-2 and TRBJ2-2; 8 bases match TRBD2. V trimming: 2 bases; J trimming: 5 bases; junction bases outside the gene matches: 7. CDR1 and CDR2 (germline): SGHAT, FQNNGV. The CDR3 is 16 residues long. The CDR3 loop reads CASSLTSGRGTGELFF. The CDR3 nucleotides are TGTGCCAGCAGCTTAACGAGCGGGAGAGGTACCGGGGAGCTGTTTTTT. The full variable domain, with the rest looked up from reference TRBV11-2 and TRBJ2-2, is EAGVAQSPRYKIIEKRQSVAFWCNPISGHATLYWYQQILGQGPKLLIQFQNNGVVDDSQLPKDRFSAERLKGVDSTLKIQPAKLEDSAVYLCASSLTSGRGTGELFFGEGSRLTVL.

The V gene is TRBV19, the J gene TRBJ2-2; D might be TRBD2 (6 bases). The CDR3 is 14 residues long. Germline V CDR1 and CDR2: LNHDA, SQIVND (reference sequence). V lost 3 bases and J 6 bases, leaving 11 bases between the germline ends. The CDR3 sequence: CASSIFGGPGELFF. As DNA, the CDR3 is TGTGCCAGTAGTATTTTCGGGGGTCCCGGGGAGCTGTTTTTT.

The chain employs TRBV11-1 and TRBJ2-7, with TRBD2 as a possible D gene (6 bases). V was cut by 3 bases and J by 4 bases, with 10 bases left in between. This CDR3 region has 13 residues. CDR1 and CDR2 from the germline V gene are SGHAT and FQDESV (reference sequence). CDR3 sequence (DNA): TGTGCCAGCAGCTTTAACGGGGGATACGAGCAGTACTTC. Protein sequence: CASSFNGGYEQYF.

The CDR3 protein is CASTFTGGTYEQYF. CDR3 coding DNA: TGCGCCAGCACCTTTACCGGGGGGACCTACGAGCAGTACTTC. The V call is TRBV5-1, the J call TRBJ2-7; 7 nucleotides match TRBD2. J was trimmed by 2 bases and V by 6 bases; bases with no gene match: 8. This CDR3 is built from 14 residues. Germline V gene sequence: CDR1 SGHRS, CDR2 YFSETQ.

This clone was seen just once. The rearrangement joins TRBV7-9 to TRBJ2-7; 11 bases are shared with TRBD1. The CDR3 runs 16 residues. The trim removed 5 bases at V and 3 bases at J, leaving 9 bases unmatched. In germline, CDR1 is SEHNR, CDR2 FQNEAQ (reference sequence). The CDR3 DNA reads TGTGCCAGCAGCCCGAGGACAGGGGGCTTTGGCTACGAGCAGTACTTC. This translates into CASSPRTGGFGYEQYF.

The chain is built from TRBV25-1 and TRBJ2-5, with D possibly matching TRBD1 (6 bases). CDR1 is MGHDK and CDR2 is SYGVNS in the germline V gene. Trimming removed 3 bases at V and 3 bases at J, with 11 bases between. The CDR3 is 14 residues long. The CDR3 loop is CASSDPGHEETQYF. CDR3 nucleotides: TGTGCCAGCAGTGATCCGGGACACGAAGAGACCCAGTACTTC.

CDR3 loop: CSVEDFLAGKTADTQYF. In DNA form, the CDR3 reads TGCAGCGTTGAAGATTTCCTAGCGGGCAAAACAGCCGATACGCAGTATTTT. This sequence joins TRBV29-1 and TRBJ2-3; 8 bases are shared with TRBD2. V was clipped by 0 bases and J by 6 bases; unmatched bases: 14. Germline-derived CDR1 and CDR2 are SQVTM and ANQGSEA. The CDR3 loop spans 17 amino acids.

This sequence joins TRBV30 and TRBJ2-6, with D possibly matching TRBD1 (5 bases). Germline CDR1 reads GTSNPN; CDR2 reads SVGIG (reference sequence). This CDR3 spans 15 amino acids. V dropped 0 bases and J dropped 5 bases, with 11 bases sitting between them. This CDR3 is CAWSVGQGRANVLTF. The CDR3 DNA reads as TGTGCCTGGAGTGTGGGTCAGGGAAGGGCCAACGTCCTGACTTTC.

The chain has TRBV11-2 and TRBJ2-7, with D tentatively TRBD1 (7 bases). The CDR3 contains 15 residues. V shed 4 bases and J shed 7 bases, with 20 bases lying between them. CDR1 and CDR2 (germline): SGHAT, FQNNGV. DNA of the CDR3: TGTGCCAGCAGCTACCCGCCCGGAGGGACAGCAGAGCAGTACTTC. It encodes CASSYPPGGTAEQYF.

The DNA for the CDR3 is TGTGCCAGCAGCCGGACAGGGGGCAACACCGGGGAGCTGTTTTTT. Translating gives CASSRTGGNTGELFF. The gene calls are TRBV5-5 and TRBJ2-2, with TRBD1 matching 11 bases. Losses at the gene ends were 4 bases for V and 2 bases for J; bases not matched to a gene: 1. Germline CDR1 is SGHKS and CDR2 is YYEKEE (reference sequence). The CDR3 is 15 residues long.

V is TRBV29-1 and J is TRBJ2-5; weak D call: TRBD2 (5 bases). CDR1 and CDR2 (germline): SQVTM, ANQGSEA. The CDR3 is 13 residues long. V shed 0 bases and J shed 4 bases, with 9 bases lying between them. CDR3 sequence: CSVEEIAGETQYF. Here the CDR3 DNA reads TGCAGCGTTGAAGAGATTGCGGGAGAGACCCAGTACTTC.

The chain employs TRBV11-3 and TRBJ2-7; 7 bases fit TRBD1. Trimming at V came to 1 base and at J to 9 bases, leaving 3 bases not matched to a gene. The CDR3 runs 12 residues. Germline V gene lookup returns CDR1 SGHNT and CDR2 YENEEA. The CDR3 region is CASSLGQGPQYF. As DNA, the CDR3 is TGTGCCAGCAGCTTAGGACAGGGCCCGCAGTACTTC.

The rearrangement uses TRBV7-9 and TRBJ2-7; the match to TRBD1 covers 9 bases. CDR3 length equals 14 residues. The germline gives CDR1 SEHNR, CDR2 FQNEAQ (reference sequence). The J segment lost 5 bases and the V segment lost 5 bases, leaving 7 bases of the junction unmatched. The CDR3 is CASSREGQGHEQYF. CDR3 bases: TGTGCCAGCAGCCGAGAGGGACAGGGTCACGAGCAGTACTTC.